This T cell receptor (beta chain) was sequenced for a study of identical twins. General study results and limits: Cross-sectional statistics underpinned the conclusions; the same donors were not followed.

About this clonotype itself: Antigen unknown.

TCRdb re-derived calls from the 5' RACE reads in MiXCR, one entry per CDR3 protein. The table lists under 900,000 distinct CDR3 sequences, 12% of them singletons. Deletions cut 0 bases from V and 2 bases from J, with 15 bases between. CDR1 DFQATT and CDR2 SNEGSKA come from the germline V gene (reference sequence). The CDR3 sequence is 16 residues long. The sample was also reused in another study, on yellow fever vaccine responses in identical twins.

This sequence originates from a woman between 18 and 29 years old in good health. Source material: PBMCs. The chain carries TRBV20-1 and TRBJ2-3; D is ambiguous. The CDR3 loop is CSARDLEQGPTDTQYF. The DNA for the CDR3 is TGCAGTGCTAGAGACCTAGAGCAAGGACCCACAGATACGCAGTATTTT.